The clone carrying this T cell receptor beta chain was found a few times. Its target is not known. MiXCR was run by TCRdb on the 5' RACE reads, yielding one entry per CDR3 protein. The repertoire holds about 310,000 distinct CDR3 sequences, with about 16% as singletons. This entry comes from a study of T-cell memory formation after mild COVID-19. Study-level findings and limits: Pre-infection memory carried some responding clones, suggesting that cross-reactive memory joined.

The receptor comes from a young man who had mild COVID-19 (a few samples of this study predate the infection). Cell type and time point are not known. The sequencing sample was made of PBMCs or a T cell subset sorted from them (not recorded which).

The CDR3 reads CASSPPAGYGYTF. The CDR3 region has the DNA TGTGCCAGCTCACCACCGGCAGGCTATGGCTACACCTTC. This chain connects TRBV18 to TRBJ1-2, with D uncertain. Trimming stripped 0 bases from V and 4 bases from J, with 6 bases between. The germline V gene has CDR1 KGHSH and CDR2 LQKENI. CDR3 size: 13 residues.